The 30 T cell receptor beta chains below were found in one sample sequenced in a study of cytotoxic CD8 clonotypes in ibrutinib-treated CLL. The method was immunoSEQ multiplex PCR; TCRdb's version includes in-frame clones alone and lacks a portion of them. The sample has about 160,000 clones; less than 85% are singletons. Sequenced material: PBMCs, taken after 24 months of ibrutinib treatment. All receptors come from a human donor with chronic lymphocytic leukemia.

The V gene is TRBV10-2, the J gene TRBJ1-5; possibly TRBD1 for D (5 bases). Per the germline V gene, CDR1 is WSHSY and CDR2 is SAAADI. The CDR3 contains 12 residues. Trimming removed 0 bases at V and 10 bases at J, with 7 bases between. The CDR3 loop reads CASSESGAPQHF. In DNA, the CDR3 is TGCGCCAGCAGTGAGTCCGGGGCTCCCCAGCATTTT.

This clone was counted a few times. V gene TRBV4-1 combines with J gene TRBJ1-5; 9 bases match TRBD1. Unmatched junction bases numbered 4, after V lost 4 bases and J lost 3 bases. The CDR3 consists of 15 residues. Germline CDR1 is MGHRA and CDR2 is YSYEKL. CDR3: CASSLKQGANQPQHF. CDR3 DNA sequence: TGCGCCAGCAGCCTAAAACAGGGGGCCAATCAGCCCCAGCATTTT.

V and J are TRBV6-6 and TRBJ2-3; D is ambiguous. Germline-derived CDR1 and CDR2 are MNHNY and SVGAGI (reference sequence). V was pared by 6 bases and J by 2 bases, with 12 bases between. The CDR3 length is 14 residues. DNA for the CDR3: TGTGCCAGCAGCTTCGAGACTGCCACAGATACGCAGTATTTT. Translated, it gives CASSFETATDTQYF.

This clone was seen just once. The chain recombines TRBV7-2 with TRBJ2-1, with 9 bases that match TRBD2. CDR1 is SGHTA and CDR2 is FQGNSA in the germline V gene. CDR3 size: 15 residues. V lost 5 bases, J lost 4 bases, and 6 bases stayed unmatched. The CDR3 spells CASSPRTSAYNEQFF. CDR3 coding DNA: TGTGCCAGCAGCCCACGGACTAGCGCATACAATGAGCAGTTCTTC.

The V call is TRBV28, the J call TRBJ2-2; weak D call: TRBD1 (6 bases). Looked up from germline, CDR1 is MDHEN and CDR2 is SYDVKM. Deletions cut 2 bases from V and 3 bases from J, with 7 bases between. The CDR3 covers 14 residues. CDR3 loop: CASSLGGYTGELFF. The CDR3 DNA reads TGTGCCAGCAGTTTAGGGGGCTACACCGGGGAGCTGTTTTTT.

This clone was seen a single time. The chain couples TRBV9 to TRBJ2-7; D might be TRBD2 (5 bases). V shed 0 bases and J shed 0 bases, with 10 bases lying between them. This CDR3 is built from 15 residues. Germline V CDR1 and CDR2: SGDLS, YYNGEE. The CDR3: CASSVGSGSSYEQYF. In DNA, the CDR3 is TGTGCCAGCAGCGTAGGGAGCGGATCCTCCTACGAGCAGTACTTC.

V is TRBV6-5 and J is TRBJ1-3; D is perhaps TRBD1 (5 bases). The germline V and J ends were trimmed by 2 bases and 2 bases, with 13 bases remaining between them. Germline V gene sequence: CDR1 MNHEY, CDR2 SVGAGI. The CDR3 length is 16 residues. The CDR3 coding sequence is TGTGCCAGCAGTTACACCCTGACAGTAACTGGAAACACCATATATTTT. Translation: CASSYTLTVTGNTIYF.

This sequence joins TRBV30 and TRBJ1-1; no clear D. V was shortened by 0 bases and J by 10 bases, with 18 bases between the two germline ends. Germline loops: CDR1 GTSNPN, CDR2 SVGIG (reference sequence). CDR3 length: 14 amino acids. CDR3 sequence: CAWSVNRQRSGAFF. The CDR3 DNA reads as TGTGCCTGGAGTGTAAACCGCCAACGGAGCGGAGCTTTCTTT.

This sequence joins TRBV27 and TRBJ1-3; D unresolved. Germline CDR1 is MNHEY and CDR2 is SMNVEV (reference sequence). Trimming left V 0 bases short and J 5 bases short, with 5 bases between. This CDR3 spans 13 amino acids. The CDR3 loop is CASSLSSRNTIYF. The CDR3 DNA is TGTGCCAGCAGTTTATCGTCAAGAAACACCATATATTTT.

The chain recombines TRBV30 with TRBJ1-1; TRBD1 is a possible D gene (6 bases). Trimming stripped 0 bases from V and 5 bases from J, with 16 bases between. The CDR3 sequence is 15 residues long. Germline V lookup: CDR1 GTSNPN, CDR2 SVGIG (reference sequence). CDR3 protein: CAWSVLRGGGTEAFF. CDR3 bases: TGTGCCTGGAGTGTACTGAGGGGAGGGGGGACTGAAGCTTTCTTT.

The CDR3 nucleotides are TGTGCCAGCAGCTTGGAGACGGGGGTAACAGATACGCAGTATTTT. It is translated as CASSLETGVTDTQYF. This chain uses TRBV5-6 with TRBJ2-3; D possibly corresponds to TRBD2 (6 bases). V lost 0 bases and J 3 bases, leaving 11 bases between the germline ends. Germline V CDR1 and CDR2: SGHDT, YYEEEE. CDR3 length: 15 amino acids.

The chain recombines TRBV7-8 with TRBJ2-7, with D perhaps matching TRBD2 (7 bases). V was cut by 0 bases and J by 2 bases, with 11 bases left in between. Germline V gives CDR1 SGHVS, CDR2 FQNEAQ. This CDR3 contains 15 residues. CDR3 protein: CASSLAGGGPYEQYF. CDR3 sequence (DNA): TGTGCCAGCAGCTTAGCAGGGGGGGGCCCCTACGAGCAGTACTTC.

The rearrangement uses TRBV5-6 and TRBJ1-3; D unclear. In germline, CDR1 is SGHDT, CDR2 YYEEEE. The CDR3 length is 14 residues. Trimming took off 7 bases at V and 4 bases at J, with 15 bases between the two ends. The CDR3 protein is CASWVTRGGNTIYF. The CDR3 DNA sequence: TGTGCCAGCTGGGTGACACGCGGCGGAAACACCATATATTTT.

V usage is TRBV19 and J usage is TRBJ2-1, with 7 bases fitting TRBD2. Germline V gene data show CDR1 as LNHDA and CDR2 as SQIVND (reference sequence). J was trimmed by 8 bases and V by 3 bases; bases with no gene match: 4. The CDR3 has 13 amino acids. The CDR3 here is CASSIGGRYEQFF. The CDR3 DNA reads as TGTGCCAGTAGTATCGGGGGGAGATATGAGCAGTTCTTC.

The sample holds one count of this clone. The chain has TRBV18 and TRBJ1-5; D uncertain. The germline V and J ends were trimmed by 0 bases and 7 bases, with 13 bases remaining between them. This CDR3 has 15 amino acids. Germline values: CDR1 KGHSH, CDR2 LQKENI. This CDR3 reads CASSPPFKGRQPQHF. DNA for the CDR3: TGTGCCAGCTCACCACCCTTCAAGGGAAGGCAGCCCCAGCATTTT.

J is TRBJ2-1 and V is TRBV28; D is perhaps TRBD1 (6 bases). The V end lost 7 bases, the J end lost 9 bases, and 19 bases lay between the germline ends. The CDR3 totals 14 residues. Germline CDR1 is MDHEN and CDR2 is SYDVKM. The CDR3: CASKPQGFSGEQFF. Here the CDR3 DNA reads TGTGCCAGCAAACCACAGGGATTCAGTGGTGAGCAGTTCTTC.

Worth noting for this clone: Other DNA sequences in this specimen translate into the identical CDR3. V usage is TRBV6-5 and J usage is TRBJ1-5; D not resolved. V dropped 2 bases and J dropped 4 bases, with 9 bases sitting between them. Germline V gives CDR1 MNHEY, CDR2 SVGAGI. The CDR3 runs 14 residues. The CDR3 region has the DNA TGTGCCAGCAGTTACAGGCGGCTTAATCAGCCCCAGCATTTT. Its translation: CASSYRRLNQPQHF.

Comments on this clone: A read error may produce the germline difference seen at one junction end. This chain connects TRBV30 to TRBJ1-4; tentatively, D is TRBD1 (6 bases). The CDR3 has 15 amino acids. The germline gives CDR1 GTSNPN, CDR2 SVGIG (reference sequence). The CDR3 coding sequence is TGTGCCTGGATAGACAGGCGCTCAACTAGTGAAAAACTGTTTTTT. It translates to CAWIDRRSTSEKLFF.

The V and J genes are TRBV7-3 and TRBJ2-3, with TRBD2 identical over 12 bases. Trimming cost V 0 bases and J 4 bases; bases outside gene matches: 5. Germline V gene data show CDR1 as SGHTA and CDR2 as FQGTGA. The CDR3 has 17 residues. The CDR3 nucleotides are TGTGCCAGCAGCTTAACTCTAGCGGGAGGGCCGGCAGATACGCAGTATTTT. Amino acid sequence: CASSLTLAGGPADTQYF.

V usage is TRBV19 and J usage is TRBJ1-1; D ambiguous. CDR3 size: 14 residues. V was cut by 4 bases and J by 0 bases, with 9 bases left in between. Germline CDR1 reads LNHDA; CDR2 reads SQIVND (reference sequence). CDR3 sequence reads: CASSTDTMNTEAFF. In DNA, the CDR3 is TGTGCCAGTAGTACCGACACTATGAACACTGAAGCTTTCTTT.

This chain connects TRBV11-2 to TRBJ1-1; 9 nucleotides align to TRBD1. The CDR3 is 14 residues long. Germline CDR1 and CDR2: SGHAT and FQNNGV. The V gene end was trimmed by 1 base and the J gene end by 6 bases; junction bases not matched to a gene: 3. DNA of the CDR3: TGTGCCAGCAGCTTAGCACAGGGGGCCCCTGAAGCTTTCTTT. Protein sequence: CASSLAQGAPEAFF.

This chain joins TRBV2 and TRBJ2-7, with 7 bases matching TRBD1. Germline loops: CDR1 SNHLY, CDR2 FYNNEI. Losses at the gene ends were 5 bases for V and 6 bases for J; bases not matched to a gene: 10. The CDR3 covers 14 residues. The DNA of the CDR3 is TGTGCCAGCAGTATAGGGGGCAACTGGAGCGAGCAGTACTTC. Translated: CASSIGGNWSEQYF.

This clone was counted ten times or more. The CDR3 DNA sequence: TGCGCCAGCAGCTTGGACCAGTGGGGCTACACCTTC. It translates to CASSLDQWGYTF. The chain uses TRBV5-1 and TRBJ1-2, with D unresolved. This CDR3 comprises 12 residues. Germline CDR1 reads SGHRS; CDR2 reads YFSETQ. The V and J ends lost 0 bases and 8 bases respectively, with 8 bases between them.

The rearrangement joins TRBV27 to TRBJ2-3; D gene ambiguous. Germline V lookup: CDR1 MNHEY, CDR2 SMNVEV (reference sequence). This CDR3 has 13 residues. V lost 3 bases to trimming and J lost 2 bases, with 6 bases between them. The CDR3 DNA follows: TGTGCCAGCAGTTTCTTGGACACAGATACGCAGTATTTT. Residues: CASSFLDTDTQYF.

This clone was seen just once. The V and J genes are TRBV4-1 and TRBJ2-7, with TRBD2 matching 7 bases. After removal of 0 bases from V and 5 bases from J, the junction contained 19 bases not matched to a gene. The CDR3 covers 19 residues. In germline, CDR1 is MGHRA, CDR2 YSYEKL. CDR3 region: CASSQDSPRVREIGNEQYF. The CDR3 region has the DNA TGCGCCAGCAGCCAAGATTCCCCCCGGGTGCGGGAGATCGGCAACGAGCAGTACTTC.

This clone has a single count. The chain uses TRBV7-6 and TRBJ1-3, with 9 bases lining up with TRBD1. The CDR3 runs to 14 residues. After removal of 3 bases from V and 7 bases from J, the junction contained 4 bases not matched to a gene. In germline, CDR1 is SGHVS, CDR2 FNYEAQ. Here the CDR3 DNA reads TGTGCCAGCAGCTTCGAGGACAGGGGTAACACCATATATTTT. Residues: CASSFEDRGNTIYF.

The CDR3 is CASSLPGRQETQYF. The CDR3 coding sequence is TGCGCCAGCAGCTTACCGGGACGGCAAGAGACCCAGTACTTC. The rearrangement uses TRBV5-1 and TRBJ2-5; possibly TRBD1 or TRBD2 for D (5 bases each). Germline V lookup: CDR1 SGHRS, CDR2 YFSETQ. CDR3 size: 14 residues. The germline V and J ends were trimmed by 2 bases and 2 bases, with 10 bases remaining between them.

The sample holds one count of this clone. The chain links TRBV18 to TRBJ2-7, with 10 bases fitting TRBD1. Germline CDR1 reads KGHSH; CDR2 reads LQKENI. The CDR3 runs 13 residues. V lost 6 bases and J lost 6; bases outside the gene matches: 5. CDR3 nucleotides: TGTGCCAGCTCCCCCGGGACAGGGGCCGAGCAGTACTTC. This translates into CASSPGTGAEQYF.

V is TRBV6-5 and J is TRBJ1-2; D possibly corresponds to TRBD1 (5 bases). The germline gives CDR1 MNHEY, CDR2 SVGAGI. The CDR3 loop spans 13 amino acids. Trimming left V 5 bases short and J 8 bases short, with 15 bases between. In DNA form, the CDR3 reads TGTGCCAGCAGTCAGGGATTGGTAGGCGGCTACACCTTC. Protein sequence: CASSQGLVGGYTF.

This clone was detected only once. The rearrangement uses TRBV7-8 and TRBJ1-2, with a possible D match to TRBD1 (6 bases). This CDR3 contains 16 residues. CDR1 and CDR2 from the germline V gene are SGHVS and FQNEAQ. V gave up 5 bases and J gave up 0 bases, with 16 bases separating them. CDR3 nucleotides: TGTGCCAGCAGCCCCTCGGACAGCCGTTCTAACTATGGCTACACCTTC. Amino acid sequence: CASSPSDSRSNYGYTF.